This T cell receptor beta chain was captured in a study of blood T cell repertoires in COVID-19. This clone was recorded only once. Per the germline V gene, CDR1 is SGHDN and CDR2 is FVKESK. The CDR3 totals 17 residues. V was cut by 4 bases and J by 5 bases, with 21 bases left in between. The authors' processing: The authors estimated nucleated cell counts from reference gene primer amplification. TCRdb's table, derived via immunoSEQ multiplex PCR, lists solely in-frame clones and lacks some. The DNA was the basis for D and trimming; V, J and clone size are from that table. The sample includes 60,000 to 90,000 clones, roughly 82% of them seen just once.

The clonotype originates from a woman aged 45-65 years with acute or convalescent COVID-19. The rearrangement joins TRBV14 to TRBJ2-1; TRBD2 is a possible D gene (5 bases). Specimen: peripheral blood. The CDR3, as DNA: TGTGCCAGCAGCCCTATAGGTGAGGGAGTAGTCGACAATGAGCAGTTCTTC. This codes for CASSPIGEGVVDNEQFF.